Listed below are T cell receptor beta chains from one sample, sequenced in a study of regulatory T cells in long-lasting Graves disease. TCRdb fed the multiplex PCR reads into MiXCR, producing one record per CDR3 protein. The table has roughly 440,000 distinct CDR3 sequences, around 15% seen once. These same records also appear under a second study, on T cells in Graves' hyperthyroidism and ophthalmopathy.

Source: peripheral blood mononuclear cells (PBMCs), taken at new diagnosis, from a patient treated with antithyroid drugs. Receptor source: a woman under 30 with Graves disease. Each CDR3 is given with its conserved first and last residue. The D gene is left open where the match is weak. Clone size, where shown, is once, few, many, or a class for clones that have expanded.

j_call: TRBJ2-4
v_call: TRBV5-1
clone_size: -
d_call: -
cdr3_nt: TGCGCCAGCAGTCCGGGCCAGGAAGGGAACATTCAGTACTTC
cdr3_aa: CASSPGQEGNIQYF

j_call: TRBJ2-2
v_call: TRBV27
clone_size: few
d_call: -
cdr3_nt: TGTGCCAGCAGCCCAAAATATCGACAGAACACCGGGGAGCTGTTTTTT
cdr3_aa: CASSPKYRQNTGELFF

j_call: TRBJ2-3
v_call: TRBV7-9
clone_size: many
d_call: -
cdr3_nt: TGCGCCAGCAGCTTGAATCCCCCGCCAGATACGCAGTATTTT
cdr3_aa: CASSLNPPPDTQYF

j_call: TRBJ2-5
v_call: TRBV20-1
clone_size: many
d_call: -
cdr3_nt: TGCAGTGCTAGGGATCAGGTTAAGCCCAGGGAGACCCAGTACTTC
cdr3_aa: CSARDQVKPRETQYF

j_call: TRBJ2-7
v_call: TRBV20-1
clone_size: many
d_call: -
cdr3_nt: TGCAGTGCTAGACTCACAAAGGCCTACGAGCAGTACTTC
cdr3_aa: CSARLTKAYEQYF

j_call: TRBJ2-7
v_call: TRBV11-3
clone_size: many
d_call: -
cdr3_nt: TGTGCCAGCAGCTCCAGGTTGCTCTACGAGCAGTACTTC
cdr3_aa: CASSSRLLYEQYF

j_call: TRBJ1-2
v_call: TRBV28
clone_size: many
d_call: -
cdr3_nt: TGTGCCAGCAGTTCCGGGGAGACTGGCTACACCTTC
cdr3_aa: CASSSGETGYTF

j_call: TRBJ2-1
v_call: TRBV18
clone_size: -
d_call: TRBD2
cdr3_nt: TGTGCCAGCTCACCACAGGCTAGCGGAGCCCACAATGAGCAGTTCTTC
cdr3_aa: CASSPQASGAHNEQFF

j_call: TRBJ1-1
v_call: TRBV6-2/TRBV6-3
clone_size: once
d_call: -
cdr3_nt: TGTGCCAGCAGTTCGGGACGGTCGAACACTGAAGCTTTCTTT
cdr3_aa: CASSSGRSNTEAFF

j_call: TRBJ2-3
v_call: TRBV13
clone_size: many
d_call: -
cdr3_nt: TGTGCCAGCAGCTTAGGCCGACTGATCAACACAGATACGCAGTATTTT
cdr3_aa: CASSLGRLINTDTQYF

j_call: TRBJ1-4
v_call: TRBV3-1
clone_size: few
d_call: -
cdr3_nt: TGTGCCAGCAGCCGTCAGGTTACAACTAATGAAAAACTGTTTTTT
cdr3_aa: CASSRQVTTNEKLFF

j_call: TRBJ2-7
v_call: TRBV7-8
clone_size: -
d_call: -
cdr3_nt: TGTGCCAGCAGCTTTGCTGGCGGGAACTACGAGCAGTACTTC
cdr3_aa: CASSFAGGNYEQYF

j_call: TRBJ2-6
v_call: TRBV28
clone_size: many
d_call: TRBD2
cdr3_nt: TGTGCCAGCAGTCGACTAGCCTTACGCTCTGGGGCCAACGTCCTGACTTTC
cdr3_aa: CASSRLALRSGANVLTF

j_call: TRBJ1-2
v_call: TRBV6-1
clone_size: -
d_call: -
cdr3_nt: TGTGCCAGCAGTGAAGTCAGGCCCCAGTTTGGCTACACCTTC
cdr3_aa: CASSEVRPQFGYTF

j_call: TRBJ2-2
v_call: TRBV7-3
clone_size: -
d_call: -
cdr3_nt: TGTGCCAGCAGCTCTACTGGGACAGCGGGCGGGGAGCTGTTTTTT
cdr3_aa: CASSSTGTAGGELFF

j_call: TRBJ2-3
v_call: TRBV28
clone_size: medium-sized
d_call: TRBD2
cdr3_nt: TGTGCCAGCAGTCCAATGGGACTAGCGAGTAGCACAGATACGCAGTATTTT
cdr3_aa: CASSPMGLASSTDTQYF

j_call: TRBJ2-1
v_call: TRBV4-1
clone_size: many
d_call: -
cdr3_nt: TGCGCCAGCAGCCTTATTCCGGGATATGGGGACAATGAGCAGTTCTTC
cdr3_aa: CASSLIPGYGDNEQFF

j_call: TRBJ2-7
v_call: TRBV10-3
clone_size: few
d_call: TRBD1
cdr3_nt: TGTGCCATCAGTGAGTCGGGACAGAGGGCCTACGAGCAGTACTTC
cdr3_aa: CAISESGQRAYEQYF

j_call: TRBJ2-5
v_call: TRBV5-5
clone_size: -
d_call: TRBD1
cdr3_nt: TGTGCCAGCAGCCACGGGACAGATCAAGAGACCCAGTACTTC
cdr3_aa: CASSHGTDQETQYF

j_call: TRBJ2-2
v_call: TRBV28
clone_size: many
d_call: TRBD2
cdr3_nt: TGTGCCAGCAGCGTTAGCGGGAGTTTTACCGGGGAGCTGTTTTTT
cdr3_aa: CASSVSGSFTGELFF

j_call: TRBJ1-5
v_call: TRBV6-1
clone_size: many
d_call: TRBD1
cdr3_nt: TGTGCCAGCAGACTGACAGGGGGCAATCAGCCCCAGCATTTT
cdr3_aa: CASRLTGGNQPQHF

j_call: TRBJ2-6
v_call: TRBV24-1
clone_size: many
d_call: -
cdr3_nt: TGTGCCACCAGTGCTGGATTGTCACAGGGCCACAGCTCTGGGGCCAACGTCCTGACTTTC
cdr3_aa: CATSAGLSQGHSSGANVLTF

j_call: TRBJ2-2
v_call: TRBV6-1
clone_size: many
d_call: -
cdr3_nt: TGTGCCAGCAGACTTAGGGGAACGGGTCTAGCTCCTTCCATCAACACCGGGGAGCTGTTTTTT
cdr3_aa: CASRLRGTGLAPSINTGELFF

j_call: TRBJ1-1
v_call: TRBV5-1
clone_size: many
d_call: -
cdr3_nt: TGTGCCAGCAGCTTAGTAGGTCGGACTGAAGCTTTCTTT
cdr3_aa: CASSLVGRTEAFF

j_call: TRBJ2-4
v_call: TRBV28
clone_size: many
d_call: TRBD1
cdr3_nt: TGTGCCAGCAGTTTGACAGGGGCCAAAAACATTCAGTACTTC
cdr3_aa: CASSLTGAKNIQYF

j_call: TRBJ2-3
v_call: TRBV28
clone_size: many
d_call: -
cdr3_nt: TGTGCCAGCAGTTTACTTTCGTTGCAGCGGACAACAGATACGCAGTATTTT
cdr3_aa: CASSLLSLQRTTDTQYF

j_call: TRBJ1-5
v_call: TRBV6-5
clone_size: -
d_call: -
cdr3_nt: TGTGCCAGCAGTTACAAGGGCAATCAGCCCCAGCATTTT
cdr3_aa: CASSYKGNQPQHF

j_call: TRBJ2-3
v_call: TRBV5-1
clone_size: -
d_call: TRBD2
cdr3_nt: TGCGCCAGCGGCTTGGAGCCTAGCGGGAGCCCCAGCACAGATACGCAGTATTTT
cdr3_aa: CASGLEPSGSPSTDTQYF

j_call: TRBJ2-1
v_call: TRBV7-2
clone_size: many
d_call: TRBD1
cdr3_nt: TGTGCCAGCAGCTTAGGGTTGACAGGGGTTGGCAATGAGCAGTTCTTC
cdr3_aa: CASSLGLTGVGNEQFF

j_call: TRBJ2-1
v_call: TRBV5-1
clone_size: -
d_call: -
cdr3_nt: TGCGCCAGCAGCTTGGAAGGGGTTGAGCAGTTCTTC
cdr3_aa: CASSLEGVEQFF

j_call: TRBJ2-7
v_call: TRBV7-9
clone_size: few
d_call: TRBD1
cdr3_nt: TGTGCCAGCAGTTTCGCAGGGGGCAGGTACGAGCAGTACTTC
cdr3_aa: CASSFAGGRYEQYF

j_call: TRBJ2-1
v_call: TRBV6-2/TRBV6-3
clone_size: many
d_call: TRBD2
cdr3_nt: TGTGCCAGCAGCACCAGACTAGCGGGATGGGGCAATGAGCAGTTCTTC
cdr3_aa: CASSTRLAGWGNEQFF

j_call: TRBJ2-2
v_call: TRBV12-3/TRBV12-4
clone_size: many
d_call: -
cdr3_nt: TGTGCCAGCAGTTTAGGCGGGGGCAACACCGGGGAGCTGTTTTTT
cdr3_aa: CASSLGGGNTGELFF

j_call: TRBJ1-5
v_call: TRBV6-1
clone_size: few
d_call: -
cdr3_nt: TGTGCCAGCAGGTTAGGATTCCAGCCCCAGCATTTT
cdr3_aa: CASRLGFQPQHF

j_call: TRBJ2-4
v_call: TRBV2
clone_size: many
d_call: -
cdr3_nt: TGTGCCAGCAACAGGGTCCTAGCCAAAAACATTCAGTACTTC
cdr3_aa: CASNRVLAKNIQYF

j_call: TRBJ2-2
v_call: TRBV10-3
clone_size: many
d_call: TRBD2
cdr3_nt: TGTGCCATCAGTGAGTTTTTATCTAGCGGGACGTCGAACACCGGGGAGCTGTTTTTT
cdr3_aa: CAISEFLSSGTSNTGELFF

j_call: TRBJ1-5
v_call: TRBV28
clone_size: many
d_call: -
cdr3_nt: TGTGCCAGCAGTCTACCTCGTGGGGGAACGAATCAGCCCCAGCATTTT
cdr3_aa: CASSLPRGGTNQPQHF

j_call: TRBJ2-3
v_call: TRBV20-1
clone_size: -
d_call: -
cdr3_nt: TGCAGTGCTAGGCATCAGGGGTACACAGATACGCAGTATTTT
cdr3_aa: CSARHQGYTDTQYF

j_call: TRBJ2-5
v_call: TRBV3-1
clone_size: many
d_call: -
cdr3_nt: TGTGCCAGCAGCCAAGTCGGTGTTGGCGAGACCCAGTACTTC
cdr3_aa: CASSQVGVGETQYF

j_call: TRBJ2-1
v_call: TRBV19
clone_size: once
d_call: TRBD2
cdr3_nt: TGTGCCAGTAGTATAGAGACTAGCCACAATGAGCAGTTCTTC
cdr3_aa: CASSIETSHNEQFF

j_call: TRBJ1-1
v_call: TRBV3-1
clone_size: once
d_call: -
cdr3_nt: TGTGCCAGCAGCCAGATACAGGGAAGTAACACTGAAGCTTTCTTT
cdr3_aa: CASSQIQGSNTEAFF

j_call: TRBJ2-2
v_call: TRBV4-1
clone_size: -
d_call: -
cdr3_nt: TGCGCCAGCAGCCAAAGTCGGATTAACACCGGGGAGCTGTTTTTT
cdr3_aa: CASSQSRINTGELFF

j_call: TRBJ2-7
v_call: TRBV20-1
clone_size: few
d_call: -
cdr3_nt: TGCAGTGCTAGTGGTCAGATCTACGAGCAGTACTTC
cdr3_aa: CSASGQIYEQYF

j_call: TRBJ1-6
v_call: TRBV28
clone_size: few
d_call: -
cdr3_nt: TGTGCCAGCAGTTTTCGGGGGGCTTCACCCCTCCACTTT
cdr3_aa: CASSFRGASPLHF

j_call: TRBJ2-7
v_call: TRBV20-1
clone_size: few
d_call: -
cdr3_nt: TGCAGTGCTAGAGTCATCTCGGGAGATTCCCGCCTCTCCTACGAGCAGTACTTC
cdr3_aa: CSARVISGDSRLSYEQYF

j_call: TRBJ1-4
v_call: TRBV28
clone_size: many
d_call: -
cdr3_nt: TGTGCCAGTGTGACAGGTGGAAATGAAAAACTGTTTTTT
cdr3_aa: CASVTGGNEKLFF

j_call: TRBJ1-1
v_call: TRBV7-9
clone_size: many
d_call: -
cdr3_nt: TGTGCCAGCAATATAGGAGGGGTGAACACTGAAGCTTTCTTT
cdr3_aa: CASNIGGVNTEAFF

j_call: TRBJ2-2
v_call: TRBV7-3
clone_size: -
d_call: TRBD2
cdr3_nt: TGTGCCAGCAGCTTGATTAGGGTGCGGGAGGAGCCTACGGACACCGGGGAGCTGTTTTTT
cdr3_aa: CASSLIRVREEPTDTGELFF

j_call: TRBJ2-6
v_call: TRBV24-1
clone_size: many
d_call: -
cdr3_nt: TGTGCCACCAGTGGTCAGGGCTCTGGGGCCAACGTCCTGACTTTC
cdr3_aa: CATSGQGSGANVLTF

j_call: TRBJ1-6
v_call: TRBV6-2/TRBV6-3
clone_size: few
d_call: TRBD1
cdr3_nt: TGTGCCAGCAGTTACTTCGGACAGGGGAGACCCCTCCACTTT
cdr3_aa: CASSYFGQGRPLHF